Each of the 15 T cell receptor beta chains below was sequenced from the same sample in a study of CD8 T cells in ankylosing spondylitis. Study-level points and caveats: Seemingly distinctive of ankylosing spondylitis blood was a TCR beta motif formed by eight highly homologous variants.

These receptors' targets are unknown. From the 5' RACE reads, TCRdb called clonotypes with MiXCR, one entry per CDR3 protein. The data contain roughly 450,000 distinct CDR3 sequences, 25% to 30% of them singletons. The sequenced sample was blood, either unsorted or a sorted T cell fraction (not recorded which). These receptors were obtained from a male donor with ankylosing spondylitis.

This clonotype was seen more than once but under ten times. The chain joins TRBV7-9 to TRBJ2-3, with D possibly being TRBD2 (6 bases). V was clipped by 10 bases and J by 2 bases, with 22 bases between them. This CDR3 has 16 amino acids. Germline CDR1 reads SEHNR; CDR2 reads FQNEAQ (reference sequence). This CDR3 reads CATTPGKRANTDTQYF. The DNA of the CDR3 is TGTGCCACCACCCCGGGGAAGCGGGCTAACACAGATACGCAGTATTTT.

Comments on this clonotype: At one end, the junction sequence differs from germline, possibly due to a read error. The rearrangement joins TRBV27 to TRBJ2-4; D is possibly TRBD2 (7 bases). Germline V gene lookup returns CDR1 MNHEY and CDR2 SMNVEV (reference sequence). This CDR3 has 12 residues. CDR3 sequence reads: CASSLEGGPQWF. The CDR3 DNA reads as TGTGCCAGCAGTTTAGAGGGGGGGCCCCAATGGTTC.

This clonotype has a handful of counts. The chain combines TRBV5-1 with TRBJ1-2; the D gene is possibly TRBD1 (5 bases). The CDR3 has 13 residues. The V and J ends lost 5 bases and 3 bases respectively, with 11 bases between them. The germline V gene encodes CDR1 SGHRS and CDR2 YFSETQ. CDR3 sequence (DNA): TGCGCCAGCAGTGGTCGGGGCGACTATGGCTACACCTTC. Its translation: CASSGRGDYGYTF.

V gene TRBV7-9 combines with J gene TRBJ1-5; 10 bases match TRBD1. CDR1 is SEHNR and CDR2 is FQNEAQ in the germline V gene (reference sequence). The CDR3 totals 15 residues. The V gene end was trimmed by 5 bases and the J gene end by 6 bases; junction bases not matched to a gene: 7. The CDR3 region has the DNA TGTGCCAGCAGCCCCCAGGGGGACAGGGGTCAGCCCCAGCATTTT. This gives the protein CASSPQGDRGQPQHF. Complete variable domain (other parts from reference TRBV7-9 and TRBJ1-5): DTGVSQNPRHKITKRGQNVTFRCDPISEHNRLYWYRQTLGQGPEFLTYFQNEAQLEKSRLLSDRFSAERPKGSFSTLEIQRTEQGDSAMYLCASSPQGDRGQPQHFGDGTRLSIL.

The genes are TRBV20-1 and TRBJ2-3; D remains unclear. V lost 1 base, J lost 2 bases, and 10 bases lay in between. This CDR3 has 14 residues. Germline-derived CDR1 and CDR2 are DFQATT and SNEGSKA (reference sequence). As DNA, the CDR3 is TGCAGTGCTAGAGTTGGGCCATACACAGATACGCAGTATTTT. Protein product: CSARVGPYTDTQYF.

This clonotype was seen only a few times. This sequence joins TRBV5-1 and TRBJ2-1; 7 bases are shared with TRBD1. V was clipped by 0 bases and J by 4 bases; unmatched bases: 4. The V gene's germline CDR1 is SGHRS and CDR2 YFSETQ. This CDR3 is built from 15 residues. The CDR3 DNA reads TGCGCCAGCAGCTTGGGGGAGACAGGGTACAATGAGCAGTTCTTC. Translating it yields CASSLGETGYNEQFF. The variable domain in full, with the rest retrieved from reference TRBV5-1 and TRBJ2-1, is KAGVTQTPRYLIKTRGQQVTLSCSPISGHRSVSWYQQTPGQGLQFLFEYFSETQRNKGNFPGRFSGRQFSNSRSEMNVSTLELGDSALYLCASSLGETGYNEQFFGPGTRLTVL.

The rearrangement joins TRBV20-1 to TRBJ2-7, with 9 bases aligning to TRBD2. This CDR3 region has 18 residues. The V gene end was trimmed by 3 bases and the J gene end by 0 bases; junction bases not matched to a gene: 15. Germline V gene data show CDR1 as DFQATT and CDR2 as SNEGSKA (reference sequence). The CDR3 sequence: CSASGSRVLAGASYEQYF. CDR3 DNA: TGCAGTGCTAGTGGATCTCGGGTGTTAGCGGGAGCCTCCTACGAGCAGTACTTC.

This clonotype was observed a handful of times. The rearrangement joins TRBV10-3 to TRBJ2-1, with D possibly being TRBD2 (5 bases). The CDR3 has 13 residues. V lost 7 bases and J lost 4, with 11 bases in between. The germline V gene has CDR1 ENHRY and CDR2 SYGVKD. CDR3 region: CAITRERYNEQFF. The CDR3 nucleotides are TGTGCCATCACTAGGGAGAGGTACAATGAGCAGTTCTTC.

This clonotype has ten or more counts. The V and J genes are TRBV7-9 and TRBJ1-4; 9 bases line up with TRBD1. The germline CDR1 and CDR2 sequences are SEHNR and FQNEAQ (reference sequence). This CDR3 region has 13 residues. V was clipped by 4 bases and J by 6 bases; unmatched bases: 0. CDR3 sequence: CASSYRGHEKLFF. CDR3 DNA: TGTGCCAGCAGCTACAGGGGGCATGAAAAACTGTTTTTT.

The chain's CDR3 is CATSDPQEGVYKQYF. CDR3 DNA sequence: TGTGCCACCAGTGACCCACAGGAGGGGGTGTACAAGCAGTACTTC. This chain uses TRBV24-1 with TRBJ2-7; D may be TRBD1 or TRBD2 (6 bases each). V lost 4 bases and J 8 bases, leaving 20 bases between the germline ends. The length of the CDR3 is 15 residues. Germline V gene lookup returns CDR1 KGHDR and CDR2 SFDVKD.

This chain connects TRBV2 to TRBJ2-2; 7 bases align to TRBD1. Trimming removed 6 bases from V and 7 bases from J; junction bases left unmatched: 11. The germline CDR1 and CDR2 sequences are SNHLY and FYNNEI. The CDR3 has 15 amino acids. The CDR3 protein is CASSRDSLGFGELFF. The DNA for the CDR3 is TGTGCCAGCAGCCGGGACAGTTTAGGGTTCGGGGAGCTGTTTTTT.

The J gene is TRBJ2-2, the V gene TRBV20-1; 10 nucleotides align to TRBD2. Per the germline V gene, CDR1 is DFQATT and CDR2 is SNEGSKA (reference sequence). J was trimmed by 7 bases and V by 1 base; bases with no gene match: 9. This CDR3 region has 16 residues. The CDR3: CSARVSSGRADGELFF. Here the CDR3 DNA reads TGCAGTGCTAGAGTTTCCAGCGGGAGGGCCGACGGGGAGCTGTTTTTT.

The chain combines TRBV14 with TRBJ2-4; D is uncertain. Germline CDR1 is SGHDN and CDR2 is FVKESK. V shed 5 bases and J shed 8 bases, with 13 bases lying between them. The CDR3 covers 13 residues. For the CDR3, the DNA is TGTGCCAGCAGCGTTACCTCGGCGGACATTCAGTACTTC. Protein: CASSVTSADIQYF.

This sequence joins TRBV27 and TRBJ1-2; D may be TRBD1 (5 bases). V was clipped by 2 bases and J by 0 bases, with 16 bases between them. This CDR3 comprises 17 residues. The V gene's germline CDR1 is MNHEY and CDR2 SMNVEV (reference sequence). The CDR3, as DNA: TGTGCCAGCAGTTTACGTATGGAGGTGACAGCTAACTATGGCTACACCTTC. Its translation is CASSLRMEVTANYGYTF.

The V gene is TRBV5-1, the J gene TRBJ2-5, with 8 bases identical to TRBD1. The germline V gene has CDR1 SGHRS and CDR2 YFSETQ. This CDR3 region has 14 residues. With V trimmed by 1 base and J by 4 bases, 3 bases remained unmatched. The CDR3 bases are TGCGCCAGCAGCTTGTCAGGGGGCAGAGAGACCCAGTACTTC. Amino acid sequence: CASSLSGGRETQYF. Based on the CDR3 plus reference TRBV5-1 and TRBJ2-5, the full variable domain is KAGVTQTPRYLIKTRGQQVTLSCSPISGHRSVSWYQQTPGQGLQFLFEYFSETQRNKGNFPGRFSGRQFSNSRSEMNVSTLELGDSALYLCASSLSGGRETQYFGPGTRLLVL.